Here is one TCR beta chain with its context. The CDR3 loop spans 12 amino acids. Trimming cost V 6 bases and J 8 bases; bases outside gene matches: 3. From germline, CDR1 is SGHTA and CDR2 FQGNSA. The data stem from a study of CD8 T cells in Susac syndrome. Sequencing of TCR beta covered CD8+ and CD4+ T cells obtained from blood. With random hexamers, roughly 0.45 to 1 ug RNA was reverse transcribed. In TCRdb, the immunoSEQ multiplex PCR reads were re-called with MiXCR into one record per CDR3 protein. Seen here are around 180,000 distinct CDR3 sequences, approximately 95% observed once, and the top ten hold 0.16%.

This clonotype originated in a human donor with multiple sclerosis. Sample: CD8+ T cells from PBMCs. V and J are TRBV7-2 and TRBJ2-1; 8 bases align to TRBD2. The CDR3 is CASRTAGDEQFF. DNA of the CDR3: TGTGCCAGCAGAACAGCGGGGGATGAGCAGTTCTTC.